This TCR beta chain was recorded in a study of T cell responses to AZD1222 COVID-19 vaccine. The germline gives CDR1 ENHRY, CDR2 SYGVKD. V lost 9 bases, J lost 7 bases, and 15 bases stayed unmatched. The CDR3 is made up of 14 amino acids. Using immunoSEQ multiplex PCR, the repertoire was profiled, and TCRdb retains in-frame clones only, with some absent. The profile covers 140,000 or so clones, with 88% appearing a single time and 3% to 3.5% taken by the ten largest. Here the sequenced sample was peripheral blood, taken 28 days after the second AZD1222 dose. The source of this sequence is an adult who received the AZD1222 COVID-19 vaccine. This chain connects TRBV10-3 to TRBJ2-7; 7 bases match TRBD1. The CDR3 bases are TGTGCCATTAGGACAGGAGGACCGAACGGGGAGCAGTACTTC. Its protein product is CAIRTGGPNGEQYF.